These T cell receptor beta chains were read from a single sample in a study of OX40 agonist ivuxolimab in advanced cancers. The protocol was immunoSEQ multiplex PCR, while the TCRdb copy is restricted to in-frame clones and leaves out a portion. The sample holds 30,000 to 40,000 clones, about 76% seen once. The sample in question was CD4+ or CD8+ T cells sorted from blood, obtained in a trial of the OX40 agonist ivuxolimab. The receptors stem from an adult with an advanced solid tumor such as melanoma, head and neck, liver or kidney cancer. CDR3s include the opening cysteine and the closing phenylalanine or tryptophan. Each record gives: V gene, J gene, D gene, CDR3 length, clone size, CDR3 DNA, CDR3 protein. D genes are given only for firm matches. Clone size is stated in some rows and not others, as once, few, many or a class when expanded.

>TRBV27|TRBJ2-5|-|13|-
TGTGCCAGCAGTTTAGCGGACCAAGAGACCCAGTACTTC
CASSLADQETQYF
>TRBV5-1|TRBJ1-4|TRBD1|18|once
TGCGCCAGCAGCTTGGGGACAGGGGGCTTTGCCACTAATGAAAAACTGTTTTTT
CASSLGTGGFATNEKLFF
>TRBV10-2|TRBJ2-1|-|10|-
TGCGCCAGCGCCCAGGGGGAGCAGTTCTTC
CASAQGEQFF
>TRBV7-9|TRBJ1-4|-|11|few
TGTGCCAGCAGCTCTCATGAAAAACTGTTTTTT
CASSSHEKLFF
>TRBV19|TRBJ2-3|TRBD2|16|-
TGTGCCAGTAGTCCCCCCCCGGGACTAGCGGGGGTTACGCAGTATTTT
CASSPPPGLAGVTQYF
>TRBV4-2|TRBJ2-5|TRBD2|17|-
TGTGCCAGCAGCCAAGACAGGAGCGGGGGGGGATGGGAGACCCAGTACTTC
CASSQDRSGGGWETQYF
>TRBV6-1|TRBJ2-1|-|15|-
TGTGCCAGCACTCCTACGTGGCAGGGGTCGAATGAGCAGTTCTTC
CASTPTWQGSNEQFF
>TRBV5-1|TRBJ2-7|-|15|few
TGCGCCAGCAGCCCCGGGACTCTGAGCTCCTACGAGCAGTACTTC
CASSPGTLSSYEQYF
>TRBV2|TRBJ1-2|-|13|few
TGTGCCAGCAGTGAATATAGCAGGGATGGCTACACCTTC
CASSEYSRDGYTF
>TRBV6-6|TRBJ2-1|-|14|-
TGTGCCAGCAATGGGGGAGCTCTTAACAATGAGCAGTTCTTC
CASNGGALNNEQFF
>TRBV12-5|TRBJ1-2|TRBD1|13|once
TGTGCTAGTGCCTCCGGGACAGGCTATGGCTACACCTTC
CASASGTGYGYTF
>TRBV19|TRBJ1-5|-|15|-
TGTGCCAGTAGTACCGTGGCAGGGGGCAATCAGCCCCAGCATTTT
CASSTVAGGNQPQHF
>TRBV9|TRBJ2-2|-|13|once
TGTGCCAGCACAGCGCCGAACACCGGGGAGCTGTTTTTT
CASTAPNTGELFF
>TRBV5-1|TRBJ1-4|-|14|-
TGCGCCAGCAGCCTGGGGACAATAAATGAAAAACTGTTTTTT
CASSLGTINEKLFF
>TRBV5-1|TRBJ2-3|TRBD2|16|-
TGCGCCACTAAGCGGGGGAATGCGGCCTCCACAGATACGCAGTATTTT
CATKRGNAASTDTQYF
>TRBV18|TRBJ1-3|TRBD1|16|-
TGTGCCAGCTCACCGAAAACAGGGGGCGGTGGAAACACCATATATTTT
CASSPKTGGGGNTIYF
>TRBV5-4|TRBJ2-3|-|15|-
TGTGCCAGCAGCTTCTGGGCAGGAGACTTGGATACGCAGTATTTT
CASSFWAGDLDTQYF
>TRBV5-6|TRBJ2-5|-|13|-
TGTGCCAGCAGCGGGGTCCCCCAAGAGACCCAGTACTTC
CASSGVPQETQYF
>TRBV5-1|TRBJ1-5|TRBD1|16|-
TGCGCCAGCAGCTTGGGATATGGACAGGGAGGTCAGCCCCAGCATTTT
CASSLGYGQGGQPQHF
>TRBV27|TRBJ1-1|-|14|-
TGTGCCAGCAGTTTATTCCAGGGCGGCACTGAAGCTTTCTTT
CASSLFQGGTEAFF
>TRBV21-1|TRBJ1-5|-|14|-
TGTGCCAGCATAGGCGGGGGGGGCAATCAGCCCCAGCATTTT
CASIGGGGNQPQHF
>TRBV7-9|TRBJ2-6|-|17|once
TGTGCCAGCAGCTTAGGGGCAGGGACACGTGGGGCCAACGTCCTGACTTTC
CASSLGAGTRGANVLTF
>TRBV11-2|TRBJ1-2|-|11|-
TGTGCCAGCAGCTTGTTTACGGTCTACACCTTC
CASSLFTVYTF
>TRBV6-5|TRBJ2-3|-|15|-
TGTGCCAGTTCCCCCGGGCGAACCAGCACAGATACGCAGTATTTT
CASSPGRTSTDTQYF
>TRBV9|TRBJ2-6|TRBD1|17|-
TGTGCCAGCAGTGCCGGGACAGGGGGCTATGGGGCCAACGTCCTGACTTTC
CASSAGTGGYGANVLTF
>TRBV10-1|TRBJ1-1|-|11|few
TGCGCCAGCAGTGGCGGGGGGAAAGCTTTCTTT
CASSGGGKAFF
>TRBV5-1|TRBJ1-5|-|16|-
TGCGCCAGCAGCTTGGCCCCCGGATATAGCAATCAGCCCCAGCATTTT
CASSLAPGYSNQPQHF
>TRBV5-1|TRBJ1-5|-|14|medium-sized
TGCGCCAGCAGCCCGGACAGTCTAAATCAGCCCCAGCATTTT
CASSPDSLNQPQHF
>TRBV7-2|TRBJ2-7|-|15|few
TGTGCCAGCGCCCGAGTCACTCCCCGTTCCTACGAGCAGTACTTC
CASARVTPRSYEQYF
>TRBV29-1|TRBJ2-5|-|12|-
TGCAGCGTTGGTGGCAGGGGTGAGACCCAGTACTTC
CSVGGRGETQYF
>TRBV18|TRBJ2-7|TRBD1|15|-
TGTGCCAGCTCACGAGGGACAGGGCTCCTTTACGAGCAGTACTTC
CASSRGTGLLYEQYF
>TRBV4-2|TRBJ1-2|-|13|many
TGTGCCAGCAGCCAAGACAGGGTCTATGGCTACACCTTC
CASSQDRVYGYTF
>TRBV29-1|TRBJ1-1|TRBD1|14|-
TGCAGCGTCACACCGGGACAGAGGAACACTGAAGCTTTCTTT
CSVTPGQRNTEAFF
>TRBV10-1|TRBJ1-1|-|12|few
TGCGCCAGCAGTGAGTCGCACACTGAAGCTTTCTTT
CASSESHTEAFF
>TRBV14|TRBJ2-1|-|15|-
TGTGCCAGCAGCGACGAGCGGAGCTCCTACAATGAGCAGTTCTTC
CASSDERSSYNEQFF
>TRBV11-2|TRBJ2-1|-|14|-
TGTGCCAGCAGCGTGGGGACTCTCTACAATGAGCAGTTCTTC
CASSVGTLYNEQFF
>TRBV6-1|TRBJ1-3|-|16|once
TGTGCCAGCAGTGAAGCGCACCGGTCCTCTGGAAACACCATATATTTT
CASSEAHRSSGNTIYF
>TRBV7-9|TRBJ1-3|TRBD1|15|-
TGTGCCAGCAGCTCCCAGGGGGGCATCGGAAACACCATATATTTT
CASSSQGGIGNTIYF
>TRBV19|TRBJ1-5|TRBD1|15|-
TGTGCCAGTAGCCGACAGGGTGGGGGAGATCAGCCCCAGCATTTT
CASSRQGGGDQPQHF
>TRBV6-5|TRBJ1-2|-|13|-
TGTGCCAGCACGGGGAACCCTCTCTATGGCTACACCTTC
CASTGNPLYGYTF
>TRBV14|TRBJ1-6|TRBD1|17|-
TGTGCCAGCAGCCCCCTACCGGGACAGGAGGGAGGTTCACCCCTCCACTTT
CASSPLPGQEGGSPLHF
>TRBV2|TRBJ1-5|TRBD1|15|-
TGTGCCAGCAGTCGGGACAGGGGGTTCAATCAGCCCCAGCATTTT
CASSRDRGFNQPQHF
>TRBV5-1|TRBJ2-7|-|12|-
TGCGCCAGCAGCTTGGGCGGTTCCGAGCAGTACTTC
CASSLGGSEQYF
>TRBV30|TRBJ1-5|-|15|-
TGTGCCTGGAGTGTTGCGGGGAACCGCAATCAGCCCCAGCATTTT
CAWSVAGNRNQPQHF
>TRBV28|TRBJ2-3|TRBD2|18|once
TGTGCCAGCAGTTCCGGGACTAGCGGGGAGGAATTCACAGATACGCAGTATTTT
CASSSGTSGEEFTDTQYF
>TRBV2|TRBJ1-5|TRBD1|15|-
TGTGCCAGCAAATCCGGGACAGGGGGAAATCAGCCCCAGCATTTT
CASKSGTGGNQPQHF
>TRBV12-5|TRBJ1-6|TRBD1|14|once
TGTGCTAGTGGTTTGGGACAGGGAAATTCACCCCTCCACTTT
CASGLGQGNSPLHF
>TRBV23-1|TRBJ2-5|-|14|-
TGCGCCAGCACTCTTTCCGGGCCCCCGACGACCCAGTACTTC
CASTLSGPPTTQYF